Here is one T cell receptor (beta chain) with its context. Its antigen is as yet unknown. This CDR3 is 15 amino acids long. Trimming cost V 1 base and J 6 bases, with 12 bases left between them. The germline gives CDR1 SNHLY, CDR2 FYNNEI. The data were obtained in a study of OX40 agonist ivuxolimab in advanced cancers. Findings and caveats of the study: Both CD4+ and CD8+ T cell populations in blood had undergone clonal expansion by week 6 at 0.1 to 3.0 mg/kg.

Profiled with immunoSEQ multiplex PCR; TCRdb holds only in-frame clones, not every one. The sample holds about 36,000 clones, 60% to 80% seen once. The sequencing here drew on CD4+ or CD8+ T cells sorted from blood, taken in a trial of the OX40 agonist ivuxolimab. This TCR was sampled from an adult with an advanced solid tumor such as melanoma, head and neck, liver or kidney cancer. The V call is TRBV2, the J call TRBJ2-2; TRBD1 is a possible D gene (6 bases). The CDR3 nucleotides are TGTGCCAGCAGTGAAGAGGCCAGGGGTCCCGGGGAGCTGTTTTTT. It yields the protein CASSEEARGPGELFF.